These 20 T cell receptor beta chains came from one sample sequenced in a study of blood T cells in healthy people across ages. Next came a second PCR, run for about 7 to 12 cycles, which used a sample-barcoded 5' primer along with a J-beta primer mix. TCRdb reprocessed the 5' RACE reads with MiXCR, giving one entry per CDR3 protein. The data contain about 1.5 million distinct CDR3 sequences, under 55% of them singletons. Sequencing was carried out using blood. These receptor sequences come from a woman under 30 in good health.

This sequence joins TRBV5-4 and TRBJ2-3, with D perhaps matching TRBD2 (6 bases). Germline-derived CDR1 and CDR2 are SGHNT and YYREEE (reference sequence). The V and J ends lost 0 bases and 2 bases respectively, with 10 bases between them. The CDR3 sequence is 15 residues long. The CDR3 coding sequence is TGTGCCAGCAGCTTGGTGGGGGAGGTCACAGATACGCAGTATTTT. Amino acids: CASSLVGEVTDTQYF.

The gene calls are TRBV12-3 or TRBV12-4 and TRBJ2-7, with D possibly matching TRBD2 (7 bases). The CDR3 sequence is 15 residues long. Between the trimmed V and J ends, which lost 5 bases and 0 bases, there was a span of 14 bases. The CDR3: CASSTGGLSSYEQYF. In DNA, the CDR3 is TGTGCCAGCAGTACCGGGGGGCTTAGCTCCTACGAGCAGTACTTC.

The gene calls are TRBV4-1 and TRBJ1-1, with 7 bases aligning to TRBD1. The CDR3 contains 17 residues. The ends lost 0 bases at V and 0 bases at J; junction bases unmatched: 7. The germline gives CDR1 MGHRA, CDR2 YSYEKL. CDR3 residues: CASSQEGSGTVNTEAFF. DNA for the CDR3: TGCGCCAGCAGCCAAGAGGGGTCCGGGACAGTGAACACTGAAGCTTTCTTT.

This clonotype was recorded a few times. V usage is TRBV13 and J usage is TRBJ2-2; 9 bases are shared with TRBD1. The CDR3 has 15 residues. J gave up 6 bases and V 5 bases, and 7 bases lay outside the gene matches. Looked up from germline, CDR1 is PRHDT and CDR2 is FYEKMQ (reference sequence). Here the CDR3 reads CASSASRQGAGELFF. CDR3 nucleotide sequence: TGTGCCAGCAGCGCAAGTCGACAGGGGGCCGGGGAGCTGTTTTTT.

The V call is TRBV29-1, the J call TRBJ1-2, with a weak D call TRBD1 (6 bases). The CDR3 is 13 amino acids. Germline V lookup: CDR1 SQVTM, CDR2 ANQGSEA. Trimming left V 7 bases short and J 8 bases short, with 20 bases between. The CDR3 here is CSAEGAGAEGYTF. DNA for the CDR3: TGCAGCGCCGAAGGGGCAGGGGCGGAAGGCTACACCTTC.

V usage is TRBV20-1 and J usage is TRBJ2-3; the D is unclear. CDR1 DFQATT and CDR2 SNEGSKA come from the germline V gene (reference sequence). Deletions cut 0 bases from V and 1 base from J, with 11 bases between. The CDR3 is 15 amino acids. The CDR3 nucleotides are TGCAGTGCTAGAGATCCCCAACGACGCACAGATACGCAGTATTTT. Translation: CSARDPQRRTDTQYF.

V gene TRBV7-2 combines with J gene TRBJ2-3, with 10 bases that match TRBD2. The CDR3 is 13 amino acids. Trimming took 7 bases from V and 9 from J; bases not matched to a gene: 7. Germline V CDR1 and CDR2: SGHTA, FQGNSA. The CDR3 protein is CASNLKREGTQYF. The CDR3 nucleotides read TGTGCCAGCAACTTGAAGCGGGAGGGGACGCAGTATTTT.

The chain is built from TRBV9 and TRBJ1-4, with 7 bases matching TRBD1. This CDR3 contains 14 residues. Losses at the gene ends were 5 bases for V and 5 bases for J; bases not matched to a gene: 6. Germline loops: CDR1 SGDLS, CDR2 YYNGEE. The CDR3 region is CASRPGTANEKLFF. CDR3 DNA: TGTGCCAGCAGACCCGGGACAGCAAATGAAAAACTGTTTTTT. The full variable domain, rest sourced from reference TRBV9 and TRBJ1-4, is DSGVTQTPKHLITATGQRVTLRCSPRSGDLSVYWYQQSLDQGLQFLIQYYNGEERAKGNILERFSAQQFPDLHSELNLSSLELGDSALYFCASRPGTANEKLFFGSGTQLSVL.

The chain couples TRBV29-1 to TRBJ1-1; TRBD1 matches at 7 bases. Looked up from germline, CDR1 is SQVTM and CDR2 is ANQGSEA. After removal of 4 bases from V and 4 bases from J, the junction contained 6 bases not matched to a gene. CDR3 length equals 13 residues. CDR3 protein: CSVGRGRATEAFF. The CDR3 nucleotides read TGCAGCGTTGGGAGGGGGCGGGCCACTGAAGCTTTCTTT. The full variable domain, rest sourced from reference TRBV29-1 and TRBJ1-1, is SAVISQKPSRDICQRGTSLTIQCQVDSQVTMMFWYRQQPGQSLTLIATANQGSEATYESGFVIDKFPISRPNLTFSTLTVSNMSPEDSSIYLCSVGRGRATEAFFGQGTRLTVV.

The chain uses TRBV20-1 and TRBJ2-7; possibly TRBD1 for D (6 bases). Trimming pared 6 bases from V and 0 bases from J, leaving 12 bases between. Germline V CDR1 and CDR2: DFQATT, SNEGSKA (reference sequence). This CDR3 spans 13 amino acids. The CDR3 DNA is TGCAGTGCACAGACAGGAAGCTCCTACGAGCAGTACTTC. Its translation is CSAQTGSSYEQYF.

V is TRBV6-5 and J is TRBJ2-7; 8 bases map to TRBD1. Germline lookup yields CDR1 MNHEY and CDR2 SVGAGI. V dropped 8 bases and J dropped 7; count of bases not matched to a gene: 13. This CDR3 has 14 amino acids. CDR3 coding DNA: TGTGCCAGCGTCAGGGACAGGTCAACGGCAGAGCAGTACTTC. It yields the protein CASVRDRSTAEQYF.

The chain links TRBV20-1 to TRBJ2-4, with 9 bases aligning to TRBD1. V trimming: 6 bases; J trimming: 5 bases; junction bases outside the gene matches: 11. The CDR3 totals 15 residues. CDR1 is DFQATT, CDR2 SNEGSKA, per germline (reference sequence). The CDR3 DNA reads TGCAGTGCACGAGGGGCCACAGGGGGCGAAAACATTCAGTACTTC. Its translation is CSARGATGGENIQYF.

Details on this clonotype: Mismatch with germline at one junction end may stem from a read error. The CDR3 region has the DNA TGTGCCAGCAGTAACTCCGGGTACGAGCAGTACTTC. Translated: CASSNSGYEQYF. This chain uses TRBV6-5 with TRBJ2-7; D ambiguous. From germline, CDR1 is MNHEY and CDR2 SVGAGI. The CDR3 covers 12 residues.

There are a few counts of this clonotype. The CDR3 nucleotides read TGTGCCAGCAGCCCACAAGAGGGACAGGCCTACGAGCAGTACTTC. Residues: CASSPQEGQAYEQYF. V and J are TRBV7-9 and TRBJ2-5, with TRBD1 matching over 8 bases. With the DNA end fitting TRBJ2-7 better, the J assignment may be wrong. This CDR3 has 15 amino acids. The germline V gene has CDR1 SEHNR and CDR2 FQNEAQ (reference sequence).

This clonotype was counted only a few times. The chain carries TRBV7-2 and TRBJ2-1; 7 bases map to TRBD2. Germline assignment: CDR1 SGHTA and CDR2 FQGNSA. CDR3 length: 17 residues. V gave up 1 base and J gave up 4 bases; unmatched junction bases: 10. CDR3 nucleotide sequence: TGTGCCAGCAGCTTAGACCCCCCTAGGGAGGGATACAATGAGCAGTTCTTC. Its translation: CASSLDPPREGYNEQFF.

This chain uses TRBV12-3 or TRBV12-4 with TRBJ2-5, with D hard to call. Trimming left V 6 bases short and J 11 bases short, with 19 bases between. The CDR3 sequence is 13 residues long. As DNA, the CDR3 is TGTGCCAGCAGGGGGATGGAGACCTACGGGCAGTACTTC. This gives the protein CASRGMETYGQYF.

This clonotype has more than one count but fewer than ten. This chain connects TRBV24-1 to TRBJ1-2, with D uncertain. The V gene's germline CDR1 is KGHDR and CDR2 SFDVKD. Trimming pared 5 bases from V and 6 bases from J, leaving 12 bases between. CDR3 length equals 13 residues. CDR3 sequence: CATSAAGEDGYTF. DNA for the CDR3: TGTGCCACCAGTGCTGCGGGCGAGGATGGCTACACCTTC.

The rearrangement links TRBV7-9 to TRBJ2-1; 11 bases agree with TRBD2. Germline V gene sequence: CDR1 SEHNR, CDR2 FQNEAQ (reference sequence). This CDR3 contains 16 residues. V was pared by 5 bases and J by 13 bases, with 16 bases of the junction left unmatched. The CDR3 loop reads CASSPLLAGDQETQFF. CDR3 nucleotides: TGTGCCAGCAGCCCCTTACTAGCGGGGGATCAAGAGACCCAGTTCTTC. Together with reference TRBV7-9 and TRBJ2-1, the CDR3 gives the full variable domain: DTGVSQNPRHKITKRGQNVTFRCDPISEHNRLYWYRQTLGQGPEFLTYFQNEAQLEKSRLLSDRFSAERPKGSFSTLEIQRTEQGDSAMYLCASSPLLAGDQETQFFGPGTRLTVL.

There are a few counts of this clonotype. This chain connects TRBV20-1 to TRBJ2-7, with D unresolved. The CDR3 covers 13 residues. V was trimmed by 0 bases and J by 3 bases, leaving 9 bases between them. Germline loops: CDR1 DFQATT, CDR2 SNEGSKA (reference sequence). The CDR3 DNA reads TGCAGTGCTAGAGAACTGGGAAACTACGAGCAGTACTTC. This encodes CSARELGNYEQYF.

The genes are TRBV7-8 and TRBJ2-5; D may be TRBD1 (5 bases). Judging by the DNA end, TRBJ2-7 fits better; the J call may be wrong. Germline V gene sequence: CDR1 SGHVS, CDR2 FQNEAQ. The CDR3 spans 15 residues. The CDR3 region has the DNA TGTGCCAGCAGCTTACTCACGGCAGGGCCGGTCGAGCAGTACTTC. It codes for CASSLLTAGPVEQYF.